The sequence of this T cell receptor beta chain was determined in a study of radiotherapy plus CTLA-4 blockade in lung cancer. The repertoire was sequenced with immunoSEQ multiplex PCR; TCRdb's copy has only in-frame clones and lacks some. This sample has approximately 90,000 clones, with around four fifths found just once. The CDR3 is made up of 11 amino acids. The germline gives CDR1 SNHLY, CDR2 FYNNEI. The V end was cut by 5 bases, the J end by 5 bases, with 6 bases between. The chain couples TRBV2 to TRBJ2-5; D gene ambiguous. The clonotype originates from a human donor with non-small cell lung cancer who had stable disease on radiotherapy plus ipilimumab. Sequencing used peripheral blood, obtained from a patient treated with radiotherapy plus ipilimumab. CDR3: CASSPGETQYF. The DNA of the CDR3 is TGTGCCAGCAGTCCTGGGGAGACCCAGTACTTC.